This TCR beta chain is from a study of blood T cell repertoires in COVID-19. Study in general: COVID-19 samples, acute and convalescent, were from the United States, Italy and Spain. T cells, B-cell-depleted T cells, or PBMCs supplied cDNA or gDNA.

Authors' methods: Estimation of nucleated cell counts was performed using reference gene primer amplification. Sequencing was performed with immunoSEQ multiplex PCR; in TCRdb, only in-frame clones are kept and a portion is missing. V and J calls plus clone size are reproduced from that table; the DNA served to infer D and trimming. This table has about 24,000 clones, roughly 75% appearing once. The CDR3 loop spans 17 amino acids. Germline V lookup: CDR1 MGHRA, CDR2 YSYEKL. The V end lost 3 bases, the J end lost 6 bases, and 21 bases lay between the germline ends. The source is a human donor in a cohort sampled during active or convalescent COVID-19. The rearrangement joins TRBV4-1 to TRBJ2-1; D not certain. The sequenced sample consisted of peripheral blood. The CDR3 sequence is CASSHNAVVHRSNEQFF. In DNA, the CDR3 is TGCGCCAGCAGCCATAATGCGGTGGTCCATCGGAGCAATGAGCAGTTCTTC.